The 28 T cell receptor beta chains presented below share a single source sample, sequenced in a study of PD-1 blockade in classical Hodgkin lymphoma. Relapses following autologous stem cell transplantation were seen in all patients, with brentuximab vedotin exposure varying. Generated by immunoSEQ multiplex PCR, the TCRdb table keeps only in-frame clones and is missing some. The table records 60,000 or so clones, about nine tenths of them present only once. The sample was peripheral blood mononuclear cells (PBMCs), taken at baseline. The origin of the receptors is a human donor with classical Hodgkin lymphoma.

CDR3 in DNA: TGTGCCAGTCGACAGGGGATGGCTTACGAGCAGTACTTC. Translation: CASRQGMAYEQYF. The chain couples TRBV27 to TRBJ2-7, with 8 bases identical to TRBD1. This CDR3 spans 13 amino acids. V was clipped by 9 bases and J by 4 bases; unmatched bases: 8. From germline, CDR1 is MNHEY and CDR2 SMNVEV (reference sequence).

This chain connects TRBV27 to TRBJ2-1; 11 bases match TRBD2. Looked up from germline, CDR1 is MNHEY and CDR2 is SMNVEV (reference sequence). The CDR3 has 16 residues. The J segment lost 6 bases and the V segment lost 2 bases, leaving 6 bases of the junction unmatched. DNA for the CDR3: TGTGCCAGCAGTTTAGCTCGGCTAGCGGGAGGCAATGAGCAGTTCTTC. Its translation is CASSLARLAGGNEQFF.

This clone was picked up one time. V usage is TRBV7-5 and J usage is TRBJ2-7. TRBV7-5 is annotated as a pseudogene. CDR3 size: 12 residues. CDR3 nucleotide sequence: TGTGTCAGAAGCTTAGTGGCGTACGAGCAGTACTTC. Its translation is CVRSLVAYEQYF.

The chain has TRBV29-1 and TRBJ2-5; 9 bases map to TRBD2. This CDR3 contains 14 residues. The germline V gene has CDR1 SQVTM and CDR2 ANQGSEA. The V segment lost 4 bases and the J segment 5 bases; nucleotides outside the gene matches: 8. The CDR3 DNA sequence: TGCAGCGTTGTTTTCGCGGGAGGGAGGGAGACCCAGTACTTC. This codes for CSVVFAGGRETQYF. The full variable domain, rest sourced from reference TRBV29-1 and TRBJ2-5, is SAVISQKPSRDICQRGTSLTIQCQVDSQVTMMFWYRQQPGQSLTLIATANQGSEATYESGFVIDKFPISRPNLTFSTLTVSNMSPEDSSIYLCSVVFAGGRETQYFGPGTRLLVL.

The rearrangement links TRBV23-1 to TRBJ2-5, with D possibly matching TRBD2 (6 bases). TRBV23-1 is an ORF; its function is uncertain. V lost 7 bases, J lost 5 bases, and 14 bases lay in between. CDR3 length: 13 amino acids. This CDR3 is CASTRGGGETQYF. The CDR3 DNA reads as TGCGCCAGCACCCGGGGAGGAGGGGAGACCCAGTACTTC.

This chain uses TRBV7-6 with TRBJ2-7; TRBD1 agrees at 8 bases. This CDR3 has 15 amino acids. The V segment lost 5 bases and the J segment 0 bases; nucleotides outside the gene matches: 6. Germline lookup yields CDR1 SGHVS and CDR2 FNYEAQ. The CDR3 loop reads CASSPGDRNSYEQYF. The DNA of the CDR3 is TGTGCCAGCAGCCCGGGGGACAGGAACTCCTACGAGCAGTACTTC. Complete variable domain (other parts from reference TRBV7-6 and TRBJ2-7): GAGVSQSPRYKVTKRGQDVALRCDPISGHVSLYWYRQALGQGPEFLTYFNYEAQQDKSGLPNDRFSAERPEGSISTLTIQRTEQRDSAMYRCASSPGDRNSYEQYFGPGTRLTVT.

The rearrangement links TRBV27 to TRBJ2-7, with 7 bases that match TRBD2. J was trimmed by 2 bases and V by 2 bases; bases with no gene match: 3. The germline V gene encodes CDR1 MNHEY and CDR2 SMNVEV (reference sequence). The length of the CDR3 is 14 residues. The CDR3 DNA follows: TGTGCCAGCAGTTTAGTAGCGGGTGCCTACGAGCAGTACTTC. It codes for CASSLVAGAYEQYF.

V gene TRBV28 combines with J gene TRBJ2-5, with TRBD2 matching 9 bases. V shed 2 bases and J 3 bases; nucleotides not matched to a gene: 4. Germline V gene sequence: CDR1 MDHEN, CDR2 SYDVKM. The CDR3 sequence is 15 residues long. The CDR3 nucleotides read TGTGCCAGCAGTTTAGTAGCGGGGGTAAAAGAGACCCAGTACTTC. The encoded protein is CASSLVAGVKETQYF.

The V and J genes are TRBV5-1 and TRBJ2-1, with D possibly being TRBD1 (5 bases). The CDR3 is 15 residues long. Germline V gene sequence: CDR1 SGHRS, CDR2 YFSETQ. Trimming took off 4 bases at V and 2 bases at J, with 13 bases between the two ends. The DNA for the CDR3 is TGCGCCAGCAGCCGAGCTAGGGGCCCCTACAATGAGCAGTTCTTC. Translating gives CASSRARGPYNEQFF.

The chain joins TRBV28 to TRBJ2-5; the D gene could be TRBD1 or TRBD2 (6 bases each). This CDR3 is built from 13 residues. Germline V lookup: CDR1 MDHEN, CDR2 SYDVKM. V lost 7 bases and J 3 bases, leaving 12 bases between the germline ends. The CDR3 DNA follows: TGTGCCAGCACACGGGGGCGTGAAGAGACCCAGTACTTC. This sequence encodes CASTRGREETQYF.

The rearrangement joins TRBV15 to TRBJ1-5, with no clear D. Germline V lookup: CDR1 LNHNV, CDR2 YYDKDF (reference sequence). V was trimmed by 2 bases and J by 7 bases, leaving 12 bases between them. This CDR3 has 14 residues. As DNA, the CDR3 is TGTGCCACCAGCAGATCACCTGCGCGGCAGCCCCAGCATTTT. Its protein product is CATSRSPARQPQHF.

The chain is built from TRBV27 and TRBJ2-1; D gene ambiguous. The CDR3 totals 16 residues. With 2 bases removed from V and 4 bases from J, the gap between germline ends came to 15 bases. The V gene's germline CDR1 is MNHEY and CDR2 SMNVEV (reference sequence). The CDR3 DNA sequence: TGTGCCAGCAGTTTAATCTCTCCCCCCATATACAATGAGCAGTTCTTC. This codes for CASSLISPPIYNEQFF.

This clone came up a few times. The chain carries TRBV4-1 and TRBJ2-1, with 8 bases that match TRBD1. Germline CDR1 MGHRA, CDR2 YSYEKL. V shed 0 bases, J shed 0 bases, and the junction held 13 bases outside the gene matches. CDR3 size: 20 residues. CDR3 region: CASSQELGTGVFSSYNEQFF. CDR3 DNA sequence: TGCGCCAGCAGCCAAGAATTGGGGACAGGAGTTTTTAGCTCCTACAATGAGCAGTTCTTC.

The chain uses TRBV12-5 and TRBJ2-7, with 8 bases aligning to TRBD1. CDR1 and CDR2 from the germline V gene are LGHNT and FRNRAP. V lost 3 bases to trimming and J lost 4 bases; unmatched junction nucleotides: 2. The CDR3 runs 13 residues. The CDR3 DNA reads as TGTGCTAGTGGTTTCGACAGGGGATACGAGCAGTACTTC. It encodes CASGFDRGYEQYF.

This sequence joins TRBV5-4 and TRBJ2-7; 11 nucleotides line up with TRBD1. Per germline, CDR1 SGHNT and CDR2 YYREEE (reference sequence). The CDR3 loop spans 13 amino acids. Trimming at V came to 5 bases and at J to 5 bases, leaving 3 bases not matched to a gene. The CDR3 nucleotides are TGTGCCAGCAGAGGGGACAGGGGGAACGAGCAGTACTTC. The encoded protein is CASRGDRGNEQYF.

This chain uses TRBV7-2 with TRBJ2-5; no definite D call. V shed 5 bases and J shed 5 bases, with 6 bases lying between them. The CDR3 is 11 residues long. The germline V gene encodes CDR1 SGHTA and CDR2 FQGNSA. CDR3 nucleotide sequence: TGTGCCAGCAGCATTGGGGAGACCCAGTACTTC. Protein sequence: CASSIGETQYF.

The chain links TRBV6-5 to TRBJ2-1; D is unclear. The CDR3 is 11 amino acids. Trimming took 0 bases from V and 7 from J, leaving 1 base between them. The germline V gene has CDR1 MNHEY and CDR2 SVGAGI. CDR3 residues: CASSYSNEQFF. CDR3 in DNA: TGTGCCAGCAGTTACTCAAATGAGCAGTTCTTC.

The rearrangement uses TRBV4-1 and TRBJ2-5; 9 nucleotides line up with TRBD2. Germline V gene data show CDR1 as MGHRA and CDR2 as YSYEKL. The length of the CDR3 is 16 residues. Trimming removed 3 bases from V and 4 bases from J; junction bases left unmatched: 9. The CDR3 DNA reads as TGCGCCAGCAGCCACAATATAGCGGGGGTTCGAGAGACCCAGTACTTC. Its translation is CASSHNIAGVRETQYF.

This rearrangement joins TRBV10-3 to TRBJ1-6, with D hard to call. Trimming cost V 5 bases and J 10 bases, with 12 bases left between them. Germline CDR1 and CDR2: ENHRY and SYGVKD. The CDR3 sequence is 13 residues long. The CDR3 DNA sequence: TGTGCCATCAGTTATGTTACGGGCTCACCCCTCCACTTT. Amino acid sequence: CAISYVTGSPLHF.

The chain employs TRBV2 and TRBJ2-3; TRBD2 might be the D (5 bases). Between the trimmed V and J ends, which lost 8 bases and 2 bases, there was a span of 11 bases. Germline V gives CDR1 SNHLY, CDR2 FYNNEI. The CDR3 is 13 amino acids. CDR3 in DNA: TGTGCCAGCCGAGGGCCAGTCACAGATACGCAGTATTTT. It codes for CASRGPVTDTQYF.

The gene calls are TRBV2 and TRBJ2-7; D possibly corresponds to TRBD2 (6 bases). Trimming removed 3 bases at V and 7 bases at J, with 10 bases between. This CDR3 comprises 12 residues. Germline V lookup: CDR1 SNHLY, CDR2 FYNNEI. CDR3 in amino acids: CASSETSLEQYF. For the CDR3, the DNA is TGTGCCAGCAGTGAGACTAGTCTTGAGCAGTACTTC.

V usage is TRBV4-1 and J usage is TRBJ2-1, with D possibly being TRBD1 (6 bases). Deletions cut 3 bases from V and 4 bases from J, with 7 bases between. Germline values: CDR1 MGHRA, CDR2 YSYEKL. The CDR3 is 13 amino acids. The chain's CDR3 is CASSQGHYNEQFF. The CDR3 DNA follows: TGCGCCAGCAGCCAGGGACATTACAATGAGCAGTTCTTC.

This clone has a single count. The chain uses TRBV13 and TRBJ1-3; 10 nucleotides align to TRBD1. CDR1 and CDR2 (germline): PRHDT, FYEKMQ (reference sequence). Trimming cost V 5 bases and J 5 bases; bases outside gene matches: 6. This CDR3 region has 15 residues. The CDR3 is CASSQGGQGRNTIYF. CDR3 DNA sequence: TGTGCCAGCAGCCAAGGGGGACAGGGGAGAAACACCATATATTTT. The full variable domain, rest sourced from reference TRBV13 and TRBJ1-3, is AAGVIQSPRHLIKEKRETATLKCYPIPRHDTVYWYQQGPGQDPQFLISFYEKMQSDKGSIPDRFSAQQFSDYHSELNMSSLELGDSALYFCASSQGGQGRNTIYFGEGSWLTVV.

The chain uses TRBV21-1 and TRBJ2-1; the table names TRBD1, a call not compared with the DNA. TRBV21-1 constitutes a pseudogene. This CDR3 has 17 residues. The CDR3 sequence is CASSIDLGTSSYNEQFF. The CDR3 DNA reads TGTGCCAGCAGCATTGACTTGGGGACAAGCTCCTACAATGAGCAGTTCTTC.

The J gene is TRBJ1-1, the V gene TRBV11-2; possibly TRBD1 for D (6 bases). V was clipped by 7 bases and J by 8 bases, with 17 bases between them. The CDR3 sequence is 13 residues long. CDR1 and CDR2 (germline): SGHAT, FQNNGV. This CDR3 reads CASTWGGEGEAFF. As DNA, the CDR3 is TGTGCCAGCACTTGGGGGGGCGAAGGGGAAGCTTTCTTT.

The chain uses TRBV9 and TRBJ2-7; D remains unclear. In germline, CDR1 is SGDLS, CDR2 YYNGEE. CDR3 length: 10 amino acids. Trimming removed 6 bases at V and 5 bases at J, with 6 bases between. The CDR3 bases are TGTGCCAGCATAAGGAACGAGCAGTACTTC. Translating it yields CASIRNEQYF. The complete variable domain, with remaining parts taken from reference TRBV9 and TRBJ2-7, reads DSGVTQTPKHLITATGQRVTLRCSPRSGDLSVYWYQQSLDQGLQFLIQYYNGEERAKGNILERFSAQQFPDLHSELNLSSLELGDSALYFCASIRNEQYFGPGTRLTVT.

This clone was seen just once. The CDR3 sequence is CASSTRDRAGEKLFF. The CDR3 DNA sequence: TGTGCCAGCAGTACCCGGGACAGGGCGGGTGAAAAACTGTTTTTT. The rearrangement uses TRBV28 and TRBJ1-4, with TRBD1 identical over 9 bases. From germline, CDR1 is MDHEN and CDR2 SYDVKM. This CDR3 comprises 15 residues. Trimming at V came to 5 bases and at J to 7 bases, leaving 8 bases not matched to a gene.

J is TRBJ2-1 and V is TRBV5-1; D is possibly TRBD1 (6 bases). The CDR3 is made up of 14 amino acids. CDR1 SGHRS and CDR2 YFSETQ come from the germline V gene. V lost 0 bases to trimming and J lost 7 bases, with 11 bases between them. The CDR3 DNA follows: TGCGCCAGCAGCTTGGATATTAGGGGGAATGAGCAGTTCTTC. This translates into CASSLDIRGNEQFF.